This TCR beta chain was retrieved from a study of shared clonotypes between healthy human individuals. Concerning this clone itself: What it recognizes is unknown. This specimen includes other DNA sequences encoding the same CDR3.

Authors' data handling: ImmunoSEQ gave junction-only sequences without quality scores, so filtering differed. Sequenced by immunoSEQ multiplex PCR; TCRdb stores in-frame clones only, minus some. V, J and clone size are those of that table, while D and trimming were read from the DNA. The repertoire holds hundreds of thousands of clones, with about three quarters as singletons. Study-level points and caveats: Between four donors, naive CD4 clonotypes were shared at a level of approximately 5%.

There were no recent acute infections or vaccinations among the donors, who were healthy HIV-negative adults. The ends lost 2 bases at V and 7 bases at J; junction bases unmatched: 10. Germline V gene data show CDR1 as MNHNS and CDR2 as SASEGT. The CDR3 totals 15 residues. The receptor comes from a woman aged 25 to 45 in good health. Sequencing was done on a sample of memory CD4+ T cells sorted from blood. As to subset: CD45RA-negative fraction. The genes are TRBV6-1 and TRBJ2-7; TRBD2 aligns across 8 bases. In DNA, the CDR3 is TGTGCCAGCAGTGAAATCCCGGGAGGGCCGGGTGAGCAGTACTTC. Amino acids: CASSEIPGGPGEQYF.